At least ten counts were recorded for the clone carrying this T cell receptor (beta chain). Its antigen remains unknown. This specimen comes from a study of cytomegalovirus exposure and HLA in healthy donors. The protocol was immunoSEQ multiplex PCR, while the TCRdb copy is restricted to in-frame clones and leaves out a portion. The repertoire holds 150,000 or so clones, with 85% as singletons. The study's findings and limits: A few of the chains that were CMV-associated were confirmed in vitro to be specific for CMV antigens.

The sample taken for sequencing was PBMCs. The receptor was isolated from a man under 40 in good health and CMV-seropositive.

The CDR3 region has the DNA TGTGCCAGCAGCTTAGAGGGACTAGGCCTCTACGAGCAGTACTTC. Its translation: CASSLEGLGLYEQYF. The chain links TRBV7-2 to TRBJ2-7, with TRBD2 matching 8 bases. The CDR3 extends over 15 amino acids. Germline V gene lookup returns CDR1 SGHTA and CDR2 FQGNSA. J gave up 3 bases and V 1 base, and 5 bases lay outside the gene matches.